The 5 T cell receptor beta chains below come from one sample, sequenced in a study of post-analysis software for immune sequencing data. Study-wide findings and caveats: Relative to controls, patients had five TRBV segments at higher frequency, with TRBV5-6, TRBV5-1 and TRBV20-1 among these.

cDNA libraries of TCR beta carried unique molecular identifiers. MiXCR, applied by TCRdb to the PCR reads, yields one record per CDR3 protein. The top ten clones hold around 1.7% of a sample with hundreds of thousands of distinct CDR3 sequences, 44% of them seen once. The antigens of these receptors remain unknown. Sequences were obtained from blood. These receptors all stem from a girl between 10 and 17 years old with multiple sclerosis.

This clonotype was seen a few times. The chain employs TRBV4-1 and TRBJ2-7, with 12 bases matching TRBD2. CDR1 MGHRA and CDR2 YSYEKL come from the germline V gene. J was trimmed by 6 bases and V by 4 bases; bases with no gene match: 16. This CDR3 comprises 18 residues. As DNA, the CDR3 is TGCGCCAGCAGCCTCCGGACTAGCGGGACCCTAAGCGTCTCCGAGCAGTACTTC. It codes for CASSLRTSGTLSVSEQYF.

This chain connects TRBV5-1 to TRBJ2-5; 8 bases map to TRBD1. Germline loops: CDR1 SGHRS, CDR2 YFSETQ. The CDR3 has 15 residues. V lost 2 bases and J lost 4; bases outside the gene matches: 7. CDR3 residues: CASSLQGVEGETQYF. CDR3 nucleotide sequence: TGCGCCAGCAGCTTACAGGGGGTAGAAGGAGAGACCCAGTACTTC.

This clonotype was recorded a few times. The chain joins TRBV24-1 to TRBJ1-2; D not certain. The CDR3 has 11 residues. V lost 4 bases and J lost 2, with 1 base in between. Per the germline V gene, CDR1 is KGHDR and CDR2 is SFDVKD. CDR3 in DNA: TGTGCCACCAGTGACAACTATGGCTACACCTTC. Translated, it gives CATSDNYGYTF.

V gene TRBV10-3 combines with J gene TRBJ2-7; TRBD2 might be the D (6 bases). Per germline, CDR1 ENHRY and CDR2 SYGVKD. Between the trimmed V and J ends, which lost 3 bases and 2 bases, there was a span of 8 bases. This CDR3 is built from 13 residues. DNA of the CDR3: TGTGCCATCAGTGACGGGGGTGCCTACGAGCAGTACTTC. Encoded protein: CAISDGGAYEQYF.

The CDR3 here is CASRPPTATTNEKLFF. CDR3 in DNA: TGTGCCAGCAGACCGCCGACAGCAACAACTAATGAAAAACTGTTTTTT. V gene TRBV2 combines with J gene TRBJ1-4; tentative D call: TRBD1 (5 bases). Germline V gene lookup returns CDR1 SNHLY and CDR2 FYNNEI. The V end was cut by 6 bases, the J end by 0 bases, with 14 bases between. This CDR3 region has 16 residues. The full variable domain, its missing parts supplied by reference TRBV2 and TRBJ1-4, is EPEVTQTPSHQVTQMGQEVILRCVPISNHLYFYWYRQILGQKVEFLVSFYNNEISEKSEIFDDQFSVERPDGSNFTLKIRSTKLEDSAMYFCASRPPTATTNEKLFFGSGTQLSVL.